A single sample gave rise to the 11 T cell receptor beta chains below, sequenced in a study of shared clonotypes between healthy human individuals. Clones were sequenced by immunoSEQ multiplex PCR, and TCRdb holds only the in-frame ones, with some missing. Of more than 2 million clones in the sample, 85% to 95% were seen once. Sequencing was done on a sample of naive CD4+ T cells sorted from blood. Described subset: CD45RA+ positively selected. Every receptor here comes from a man aged 18 to 30 in good health.

The chain employs TRBV25-1 and TRBJ1-2, with 7 bases fitting TRBD1. This CDR3 contains 14 residues. CDR1 is MGHDK and CDR2 is SYGVNS in the germline V gene. The ends lost 7 bases at V and 4 bases at J; junction bases unmatched: 9. The CDR3 reads CASTEGQGGYGYTF. CDR3 nucleotide sequence: TGTGCCAGCACCGAGGGGCAGGGGGGCTATGGCTACACCTTC.

This clone was seen only once. This chain connects TRBV27 to TRBJ2-7; possibly TRBD1 or TRBD2 for D (5 bases each). Trimming pared 6 bases from V and 5 bases from J, leaving 17 bases between. The CDR3 runs to 14 residues. Germline CDR1 and CDR2: MNHEY and SMNVEV (reference sequence). CDR3 DNA: TGTGCCAGCAGCTACACGGGGCCCTTCGACGAGCAGTACTTC. It specifies CASSYTGPFDEQYF.

As to this clone: The same CDR3 can be traced to other DNA sequences in this sample. This chain links TRBV11-2 with TRBJ2-1; D ambiguous. Looked up from germline, CDR1 is SGHAT and CDR2 is FQNNGV. The CDR3 contains 15 residues. V was cut by 1 base and J by 1 base, with 8 bases left in between. The CDR3 sequence: CASSLGGRSYNEQFF. CDR3 DNA: TGTGCCAGCAGCTTAGGCGGTCGATCCTACAATGAGCAGTTCTTC.

V gene TRBV7-6 combines with J gene TRBJ2-1; no reliable D call. Trimming left V 5 bases short and J 9 bases short, with 11 bases between. There are 12 residues in the CDR3. Germline CDR1 and CDR2: SGHVS and FNYEAQ. In DNA, the CDR3 is TGTGCCAGCAGCCGCAGAACTGGTGAGCAGTTCTTC. It codes for CASSRRTGEQFF.

V is TRBV28 and J is TRBJ1-2; D might be TRBD1 (6 bases). CDR1 is MDHEN and CDR2 is SYDVKM in the germline V gene. Trimming shortened V by 5 bases and J by 1 base, and 14 bases separated the two germline ends. The CDR3 extends over 15 amino acids. CDR3 in DNA: TGTGCCAGCAGTGGCGGACAGATAAGTAACTATGGCTACACCTTC. This sequence encodes CASSGGQISNYGYTF.

The chain has TRBV28 and TRBJ1-5, with D hard to call. Germline V gives CDR1 MDHEN, CDR2 SYDVKM. Trimming stripped 7 bases from V and 3 bases from J, with 7 bases between. The CDR3 has 12 residues. CDR3 nucleotide sequence: TGTGCCAGCACCGGGAACAATCAGCCCCAGCATTTT. Translation gives CASTGNNQPQHF.

CDR3 sequence (DNA): TGTGCCACCTCTATGCTCGGGACGGTCCCCGGGGAGCTGTTTTTT. This codes for CATSMLGTVPGELFF. The chain uses TRBV15 and TRBJ2-2; possibly TRBD1 or TRBD2 for D (5 bases each). From germline, CDR1 is LNHNV and CDR2 YYDKDF (reference sequence). CDR3 length: 15 amino acids. V was pared by 8 bases and J by 6 bases, with 19 bases between.

The chain links TRBV7-2 to TRBJ2-7; 9 bases line up with TRBD1. V was clipped by 7 bases and J by 1 base; unmatched bases: 5. Germline V gives CDR1 SGHTA, CDR2 FQGNSA. This CDR3 spans 14 amino acids. The CDR3 sequence: CASTSGTGSYEQYF. The CDR3 DNA sequence: TGTGCCAGCACCTCCGGGACAGGGTCCTACGAGCAGTACTTC.

This rearrangement joins TRBV7-9 to TRBJ1-5, with D unclear. Germline V gives CDR1 SEHNR, CDR2 FQNEAQ (reference sequence). The CDR3 length is 14 residues. V lost 5 bases and J 0 bases, leaving 8 bases between the germline ends. The CDR3 loop reads CASSRDFSNQPQHF. Here the CDR3 DNA reads TGTGCCAGCAGCCGAGACTTTAGCAATCAGCCCCAGCATTTT.

The chain is built from TRBV7-2 and TRBJ2-1; 7 nucleotides agree with TRBD2. The germline V gene has CDR1 SGHTA and CDR2 FQGNSA. J lost 5 bases, V lost 1 base, and 14 bases had no gene match. CDR3 size: 18 residues. The CDR3 nucleotides read TGTGCCAGCAGCTTAGGGGGATGGATAGCGGGCGGGAACAATGAGCAGTTCTTC. Residues: CASSLGGWIAGGNNEQFF.

The chain couples TRBV7-8 to TRBJ2-5; D is undetermined. From germline, CDR1 is SGHVS and CDR2 FQNEAQ. The ends were cut back, 6 bases at V and 3 bases at J, with 11 bases in the middle. CDR3 length: 13 residues. The CDR3 loop is CASRKVFEETQYF. The CDR3, as DNA: TGTGCCAGCAGAAAGGTGTTCGAAGAGACCCAGTACTTC.